This T cell receptor beta chain was obtained from a study of shared clonotypes between healthy human individuals (dated by TCRdb to 2020 to 2021). The study in broad terms: The cohort included three men and a couple of women between 18 and 49 years of age. For each donor, three plates each were used for CD4 naive and CD4 memory, two plates were used for CD8 naive, and one plate was used for CD8 memory. To estimate repertoire size and how much clonotype sharing occurs between individuals, the study deeply sequenced the blood TCR repertoires of several healthy adults. Libraries were prepared and TCR repertoires were sequenced by different laboratories using diverse techniques, in order to increase sequencing depth and limit assay-specific biases. Leukapheresis yielded between about 0.94 and 9.5 billion PBMCs per donor. Broad study findings and their caveats: Approximately 5% of naive CD4, 3.5% of naive CD8, approximately 2.2% of memory CD4, and approximately 0.39% of memory CD8 clonotypes were shared across a few donors. Compared with non-shared clonotypes, clonotypes shared by all four sorted-subset donors had higher generation probabilities. Naive subsets generally had larger estimated clonotype richness than memory subsets. Sampling was limited to blood, and TCR repertoires in tissue likely differ from TCR repertoires in blood. The genetic and exposure-history diversity represented was limited by the small number of donors. Incomplete sequencing was indicated by rarefaction of sorted-subset datasets, despite the large sequencing depth. Pairwise subsampling led to the expectation that sequencing depth would affect the degree of clonotype sharing among donors.

For the CD8 naive samples, CD45RO-negative cells were positively selected for CCR7, yielding a CD45RA+CCR7+ population from which TemRA cells were excluded. Donors were healthy HIV-negative adults with no recently reported acute infections or vaccinations. All donors were Caucasian adults living in Nashville, Tennessee, USA. Blood was collected by leukapheresis, and PBMCs were isolated by Ficoll-Histopaque density gradient centrifugation and then cryopreserved in liquid nitrogen vapor phase. Analytical flow cytometry was used to check the purity and quantity of every magnetically sorted T cell population. Genomic DNA was isolated from each sorted fraction and quantified by UV absorbance on a Nanodrop 2000c. Using the deep immunoSEQ assay, multiplex PCR amplified TCR CDR3 regions from genomic DNA. Extracted genomic DNA from each cell subset was spread evenly across all wells of several immunoSEQ 96-well plates, with each plate serving as a replicate. For sorted subsets, around 0.2 ug of genomic DNA, equivalent to 25,000 to 35,000 T cell genomes, went into each replicate PCR. The purified libraries were quantified using a Qubit 3.0 fluorometer, sized with a Bioanalyzer 2100, and then quantified again using the KAPA Library Quantification kit. Each immunoSEQ 96-well plate was sequenced on its own single-read 150-cycle Illumina NextSeq 550 flow cell. The study's processing was this. Because the immunoSEQ output included only junctional sequences and no quality scores, the filtering could not be the same as the filtering used for full-length reads. To assign V/J genes and CDR3, sequences were annotated against IMGT germline references using PyIR, a Python wrapper for IgBLAST v1.9. Reads with weak V/J assignments (E-value above 1e-6), missing CDR3, stop codons, out-of-frame junctions, or ambiguous translated residues were removed. V3J clonotypes were defined as sequences sharing an identical inferred V gene, J gene, and CDR3 amino acid sequence. Percentage overlap between repertoires was calculated by dividing the number of shared unique clonotypes by the size of the smaller repertoire. Repertoire richness was assessed with RTK rarefaction, the Chao1 estimator, and Recon v2.1 estimates of unobserved clonotypes. Generation probabilities for all TCRbeta clonotypes obtained by the gDNA method from a handful of donors were computed using OLGA. In TCRdb, the immuneACCESS table is reduced to in-frame sequences with V and J assigned. These tables do not hold every clone; where another copy was compared, an unresolved V gene accounts for under half, and the others remain unexplained. That table is the source of V, J and clone size, and D and trimming were worked out from the DNA. The sample has around 2,000,000 clones on record, roughly 95% of them singletons. More than 0.9% of the sample comes from the top ten.

As concerns this clone: It has no known antigen specificity. Base qualities are not at hand, and no much larger clone is one base apart.

The sample was naive CD8+ T cells sorted from blood. What the cell subset or site label conveys for this sample: CD45RA+CCR7+. The sequence was collected from a man aged 18 to 29 in good health.

CDR3 protein: CASSLLSQEIYEQYF. The nucleotides read TGTGCCAGCAGCTTACTATCCCAGGAAATCTACGAGCAGTACTTC. Recombination joined TRBV7-6 with TRBJ2-7, with the D gene too uncertain to name. For CDR1 and CDR2, the germline V gene lists SGHVS and FNYEAQ. From the cysteine through the phenylalanine, the CDR3 covers 15 amino acids. The entry retains the CDR3 DNA only, 45 bases that are in frame from base 1. V is cut by 2 bases and J by 3 bases, and the space between the germline ends is 14 bases.